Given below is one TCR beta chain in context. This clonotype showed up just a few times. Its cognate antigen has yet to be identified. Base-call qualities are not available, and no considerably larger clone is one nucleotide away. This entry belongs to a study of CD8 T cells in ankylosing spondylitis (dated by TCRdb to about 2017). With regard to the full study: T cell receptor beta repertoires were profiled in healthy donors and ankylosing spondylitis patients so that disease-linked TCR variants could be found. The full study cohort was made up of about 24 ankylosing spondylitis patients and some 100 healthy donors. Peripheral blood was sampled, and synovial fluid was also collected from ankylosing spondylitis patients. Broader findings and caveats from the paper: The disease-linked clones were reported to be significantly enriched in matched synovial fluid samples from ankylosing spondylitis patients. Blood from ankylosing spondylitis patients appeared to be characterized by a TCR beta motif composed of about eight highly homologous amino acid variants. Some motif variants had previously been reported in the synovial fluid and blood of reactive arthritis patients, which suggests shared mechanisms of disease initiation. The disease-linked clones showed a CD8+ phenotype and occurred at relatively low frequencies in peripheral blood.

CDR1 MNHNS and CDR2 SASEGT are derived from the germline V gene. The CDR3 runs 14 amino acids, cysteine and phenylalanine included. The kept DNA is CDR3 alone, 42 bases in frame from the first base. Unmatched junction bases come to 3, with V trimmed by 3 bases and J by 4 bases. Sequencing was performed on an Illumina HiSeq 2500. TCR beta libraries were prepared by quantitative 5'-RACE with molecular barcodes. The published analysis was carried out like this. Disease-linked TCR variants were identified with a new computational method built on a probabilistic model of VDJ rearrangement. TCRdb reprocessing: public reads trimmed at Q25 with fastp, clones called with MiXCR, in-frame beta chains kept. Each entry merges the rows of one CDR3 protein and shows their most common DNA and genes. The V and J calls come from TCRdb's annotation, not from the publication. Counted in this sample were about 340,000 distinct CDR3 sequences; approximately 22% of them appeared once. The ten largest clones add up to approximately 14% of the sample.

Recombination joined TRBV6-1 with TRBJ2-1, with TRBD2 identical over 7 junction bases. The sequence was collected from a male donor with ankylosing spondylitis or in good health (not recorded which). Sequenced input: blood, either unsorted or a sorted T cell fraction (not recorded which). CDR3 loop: CASSDGGFYNEQFF. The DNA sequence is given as TGTGCCAGCAGTGACGGGGGGTTTTACAATGAGCAGTTCTTC.